Following are 30 T cell receptor beta chains from one sample sequenced in a study of blood T cell repertoires in COVID-19. Libraries were prepared by immunoSEQ multiplex PCR; TCRdb keeps only in-frame clonotypes and omits some of them. The profile shows about 80,000 clones, roughly 80% of them singletons. Material: peripheral blood. The receptors come from a woman aged 70-85 years with acute or convalescent COVID-19.

This clone has only one observation. The gene calls are TRBV2 and TRBJ1-5; 7 bases are shared with TRBD1. The V and J ends lost 6 bases and 2 bases, in that order; junction bases with no gene match: 7. CDR3 size: 15 residues. Germline values: CDR1 SNHLY, CDR2 FYNNEI. The CDR3 reads CASRGQPRGNQPQHF. Here the CDR3 DNA reads TGTGCCAGCAGGGGACAGCCCCGGGGCAATCAGCCCCAGCATTTT.

The chain joins TRBV6-5 to TRBJ1-1, with D maybe TRBD1 (6 bases). Trimming pared 6 bases from V and 1 base from J, leaving 9 bases between. The CDR3 spans 13 residues. Germline loops: CDR1 MNHEY, CDR2 SVGAGI. The CDR3 region is CASRRGTNTEAFF. CDR3 sequence (DNA): TGTGCCAGCAGGAGGGGGACGAACACTGAAGCTTTCTTT.

V and J are TRBV27 and TRBJ1-3; tentative D call: TRBD1 (5 bases). This CDR3 contains 14 residues. Germline CDR1 is MNHEY and CDR2 is SMNVEV (reference sequence). Trimming cost V 3 bases and J 1 base, with 7 bases left between them. The CDR3 spells CASSFTGSGNTIYF. As DNA, the CDR3 is TGTGCCAGCAGTTTTACAGGTTCTGGAAACACCATATATTTT.

V gene TRBV21-1 combines with J gene TRBJ1-5. TRBV21-1 has pseudogene status. This CDR3 spans 16 amino acids. The CDR3 spells CASSKIGGSDNQPQHF. The DNA for the CDR3 is TGTGCCAGCAGCAAAATCGGAGGGTCGGACAATCAGCCCCAGCATTTT.

The chain is built from TRBV5-6 and TRBJ2-3, with 8 bases identical to TRBD2. V lost 4 bases and J lost 5; bases outside the gene matches: 9. The CDR3 totals 15 residues. From germline, CDR1 is SGHDT and CDR2 YYEEEE. CDR3 bases: TGTGCCAGCAGCGGTACGGGAGGGGTGGTAGATACGCAGTATTTT. This encodes CASSGTGGVVDTQYF.

This clone was detected only a few times. The chain employs TRBV6-5 and TRBJ1-1; D unresolved. Trimming stripped 4 bases from V and 7 bases from J, with 16 bases between. The CDR3 contains 14 residues. CDR1 and CDR2 (germline): MNHEY, SVGAGI. The CDR3 DNA reads TGTGCCAGCAGTTCCCACGAGATGAGGGTTGAAGCTTTCTTT. This sequence encodes CASSSHEMRVEAFF.

J is TRBJ2-7 and V is TRBV7-9; TRBD1 is a possible D gene (6 bases). The CDR3 has 16 residues. V shed 1 base and J shed 0 bases, with 13 bases lying between them. Germline V gene sequence: CDR1 SEHNR, CDR2 FQNEAQ (reference sequence). The CDR3: CASSLVGRGNSYEQYF. The DNA of the CDR3 is TGTGCCAGCAGCTTAGTAGGCAGGGGAAACTCCTACGAGCAGTACTTC.

This clone was seen only once. V gene TRBV19 combines with J gene TRBJ1-2, with D perhaps TRBD1 (5 bases). From germline, CDR1 is LNHDA and CDR2 SQIVND (reference sequence). This CDR3 comprises 15 residues. V gave up 5 bases and J gave up 2 bases, with 15 bases separating them. This chain's CDR3 is CASSARARFNYGYTF. The CDR3 DNA reads as TGTGCCAGTAGTGCCAGGGCCCGATTCAACTATGGCTACACCTTC.

This clone was seen just once. The V gene is TRBV9, the J gene TRBJ2-1; D gene ambiguous. Trimming took 0 bases from V and 9 from J, leaving 16 bases between them. The germline V gene encodes CDR1 SGDLS and CDR2 YYNGEE. The length of the CDR3 is 15 residues. The DNA of the CDR3 is TGTGCCAGCAGCGTAGCTCTAGGAAAGGTCGGTGAGCAGTTCTTC. It codes for CASSVALGKVGEQFF.

The gene calls are TRBV19 and TRBJ2-5; no clear D gene. V lost 5 bases to trimming and J lost 3 bases, with 10 bases between them. This CDR3 region has 13 residues. Germline V gene lookup returns CDR1 LNHDA and CDR2 SQIVND (reference sequence). CDR3 region: CASSDTSEETQYF. The CDR3, as DNA: TGTGCCAGTAGTGACACATCTGAAGAGACCCAGTACTTC.

Only one count was recorded for this clone. The chain has TRBV5-8 and TRBJ2-1, with 7 bases lining up with TRBD2. CDR3 length: 15 amino acids. Per germline, CDR1 SGHTS and CDR2 YDEGEE. Germline trimming cut 0 bases from V and 0 bases from J; bases unmatched to any gene: 0. CDR3 DNA: TGTGCCAGCAGCTTGGGCGGGAGCTCCTACAATGAGCAGTTCTTC. Translating gives CASSLGGSSYNEQFF.

The chain combines TRBV2 with TRBJ1-2; a weak D match, TRBD1 (5 bases). Germline V lookup: CDR1 SNHLY, CDR2 FYNNEI. This CDR3 spans 13 amino acids. V was trimmed by 5 bases and J by 1 base, leaving 8 bases between them. The CDR3 DNA follows: TGTGCCAGCAGTCTTCAGGGTAACTATGGCTACACCTTC. Translating gives CASSLQGNYGYTF.

This sequence joins TRBV7-2 and TRBJ2-1; 11 nucleotides agree with TRBD2. V trimming: 1 base; J trimming: 15 bases; junction bases outside the gene matches: 8. Looked up from germline, CDR1 is SGHTA and CDR2 is FQGNSA. The CDR3 runs 14 residues. The CDR3 spells CASSLDSSGRAPFF. CDR3 sequence (DNA): TGTGCCAGCAGCTTAGATAGTAGCGGGAGGGCCCCGTTCTTC.

A few counts support this clone. CDR3 sequence reads: CASSHSGGLTYEQYF. CDR3 DNA sequence: TGTGCCAGCAGCCATAGCGGCGGGCTTACCTACGAGCAGTACTTC. The chain carries TRBV3-1 (or the pseudogene TRBV3-2) and TRBJ2-7, with a tentative D call TRBD2 (6 bases). Trimming cost V 3 bases and J 2 bases, with 14 bases left between them. Germline CDR1 is LGHDT and CDR2 is YNNKEL (reference sequence). The CDR3 runs to 15 residues.

The V gene is TRBV7-9, the J gene TRBJ2-7; D is perhaps TRBD2 (6 bases). V was shortened by 5 bases and J by 3 bases, with 20 bases between the two germline ends. CDR1 is SEHNR, CDR2 FQNEAQ, per germline (reference sequence). This CDR3 has 16 amino acids. The CDR3 bases are TGTGCCAGCAGCGGGGACGGAAGACGGGGGATCTACGAGCAGTACTTC. It translates to CASSGDGRRGIYEQYF.

This chain links TRBV28 with TRBJ1-1, with 7 nucleotides matching TRBD1. Germline V gene sequence: CDR1 MDHEN, CDR2 SYDVKM. The CDR3 extends over 14 amino acids. V gave up 6 bases and J gave up 0 bases; unmatched junction bases: 4. DNA of the CDR3: TGTGCCAGCAGCTCTGGACAGGTGAACACTGAAGCTTTCTTT. It encodes CASSSGQVNTEAFF.

This clone was detected ten times or more. The chain has TRBV30 and TRBJ1-6; 7 bases match TRBD1. The CDR3 runs 14 residues. J gave up 3 bases and V 1 base, and 0 bases lay outside the gene matches. CDR1 and CDR2 (germline): GTSNPN, SVGIG (reference sequence). The CDR3 nucleotides are TGTGCCTGGAGTGGGACAGGCTATAATTCACCCCTCCACTTT. Amino acids: CAWSGTGYNSPLHF.

The V gene is TRBV5-1, the J gene TRBJ2-1; D is perhaps TRBD1 (6 bases). Germline CDR1 SGHRS, CDR2 YFSETQ. The CDR3 has 14 amino acids. Trimming removed 0 bases at V and 4 bases at J, with 8 bases between. The CDR3 spells CASSLEGEYNEQFF. The CDR3 region has the DNA TGCGCCAGCAGCTTGGAGGGGGAATACAATGAGCAGTTCTTC.

This chain uses TRBV19 with TRBJ2-2; the D is unclear. Looked up from germline, CDR1 is LNHDA and CDR2 is SQIVND (reference sequence). V was trimmed by 3 bases and J by 6 bases, leaving 8 bases between them. CDR3 length equals 13 residues. The DNA for the CDR3 is TGTGCCAGTAGTATTGCACGGGCCGGGGAGCTGTTTTTT. Translation gives CASSIARAGELFF.

The rearrangement links TRBV2 to TRBJ1-5, with 8 bases aligning to TRBD1. The CDR3 has 14 amino acids. Germline assignment: CDR1 SNHLY and CDR2 FYNNEI. Trimming removed 3 bases from V and 5 bases from J; junction bases left unmatched: 3. The CDR3 reads CASSESGGDQPQHF. In DNA, the CDR3 is TGTGCCAGCAGTGAGTCAGGGGGCGATCAGCCCCAGCATTTT.

This clone was found a few times. V gene TRBV27 combines with J gene TRBJ2-6; TRBD1 aligns across 11 bases. The CDR3 consists of 18 residues. Germline values: CDR1 MNHEY, CDR2 SMNVEV (reference sequence). Trimming removed 3 bases from V and 0 bases from J; junction bases left unmatched: 4. CDR3 protein: CASSFKGQGVSGANVLTF. The CDR3, as DNA: TGTGCCAGCAGTTTCAAGGGACAGGGGGTCTCTGGGGCCAACGTCCTGACTTTC.

The V and J genes are TRBV4-2 and TRBJ2-4, with D uncertain. Per the germline V gene, CDR1 is LGHNA and CDR2 is YNFKEQ. Trimming took 3 bases from V and 4 from J, leaving 16 bases between them. The CDR3 extends over 16 amino acids. CDR3 protein: CASSQTLSGGKNIQYF. CDR3 in DNA: TGTGCCAGCAGCCAGACCCTTTCGGGTGGAAAAAACATTCAGTACTTC.

The chain combines TRBV19 with TRBJ1-6; the match to TRBD1 covers 8 bases. Per the germline V gene, CDR1 is LNHDA and CDR2 is SQIVND (reference sequence). There are 15 residues in the CDR3. V dropped 4 bases and J dropped 7; count of bases not matched to a gene: 6. CDR3 nucleotides: TGTGCCAGTAGTACAACAGGGGGACTAAATTCACCCCTCCACTTT. Its translation: CASSTTGGLNSPLHF. The complete variable domain, with remaining parts taken from reference TRBV19 and TRBJ1-6, reads DGGITQSPKYLFRKEGQNVTLSCEQNLNHDAMYWYRQDPGQGLRLIYYSQIVNDFQKGDIAEGYSVSREKKESFPLTVTSAQKNPTAFYLCASSTTGGLNSPLHFGNGTRLTVT.

This clone was counted between two and nine times. This chain joins TRBV19 and TRBJ2-5, with 9 bases matching TRBD1. This CDR3 is 16 amino acids long. Germline loops: CDR1 LNHDA, CDR2 SQIVND (reference sequence). J was trimmed by 2 bases and V by 2 bases; bases with no gene match: 6. The CDR3 spells CASSIYRGPTQETQYF. The DNA for the CDR3 is TGTGCCAGTAGTATATACAGGGGGCCAACTCAAGAGACCCAGTACTTC.

The gene calls are TRBV7-9 and TRBJ1-1, with 7 nucleotides matching TRBD1. Germline lookup yields CDR1 SEHNR and CDR2 FQNEAQ (reference sequence). Losses at the gene ends were 6 bases for V and 1 base for J; bases not matched to a gene: 8. CDR3 length: 15 residues. The DNA for the CDR3 is TGTGCCAGCAGGCAACAGGGGAGTAAGAACACTGAAGCTTTCTTT. Translating it yields CASRQQGSKNTEAFF.

DNA for the CDR3: TGTGCCAGCAGCGTAGGGACAGTCTCTGGAAACACCATATATTTT. Residues: CASSVGTVSGNTIYF. The rearrangement joins TRBV9 to TRBJ1-3; D is possibly TRBD1 (6 bases). The CDR3 totals 15 residues. From germline, CDR1 is SGDLS and CDR2 YYNGEE. V was pared by 0 bases and J by 0 bases, with 7 bases between. The full variable domain, its missing parts supplied by reference TRBV9 and TRBJ1-3, is DSGVTQTPKHLITATGQRVTLRCSPRSGDLSVYWYQQSLDQGLQFLIQYYNGEERAKGNILERFSAQQFPDLHSELNLSSLELGDSALYFCASSVGTVSGNTIYFGEGSWLTVV.

The V call is TRBV20-1, the J call TRBJ1-2; 8 nucleotides align to TRBD1. Germline V gives CDR1 DFQATT, CDR2 SNEGSKA (reference sequence). This CDR3 comprises 11 residues. The DNA of the CDR3 is TGCAAAGGGGTCGGAACAGGGGGGGACACCTTC. This encodes CKGVGTGGDTF.

This chain joins TRBV5-1 and TRBJ1-6; tentative D call: TRBD1 (6 bases). Germline CDR1 reads SGHRS; CDR2 reads YFSETQ. V was shortened by 4 bases and J by 7 bases, with 15 bases between the two germline ends. The length of the CDR3 is 15 residues. The CDR3 region has the DNA TGCGCCAGCAGCCCCGCTACAGGGTTAAATTCACCCCTCCACTTT. It encodes CASSPATGLNSPLHF.

This clone showed up just a few times. The chain joins TRBV2 to TRBJ1-1, with D uncertain. Per the germline V gene, CDR1 is SNHLY and CDR2 is FYNNEI. The ends were cut back, 6 bases at V and 3 bases at J, with 5 bases in the middle. The CDR3 loop spans 11 amino acids. The CDR3 sequence is CASSRDTEAFF. The CDR3 nucleotides are TGTGCCAGCAGCCGGGACACTGAAGCTTTCTTT.

The chain has TRBV7-3 and TRBJ2-3; the D is unclear. The CDR3 loop spans 16 amino acids. The germline gives CDR1 SGHTA, CDR2 FQGTGA. Trimming removed 5 bases from V and 3 bases from J, with 18 bases in between. The CDR3 sequence is CASSLGPSGTTDTQYF. Written as DNA, the CDR3 is TGTGCCAGCAGCCTGGGCCCCTCAGGAACGACAGATACGCAGTATTTT.